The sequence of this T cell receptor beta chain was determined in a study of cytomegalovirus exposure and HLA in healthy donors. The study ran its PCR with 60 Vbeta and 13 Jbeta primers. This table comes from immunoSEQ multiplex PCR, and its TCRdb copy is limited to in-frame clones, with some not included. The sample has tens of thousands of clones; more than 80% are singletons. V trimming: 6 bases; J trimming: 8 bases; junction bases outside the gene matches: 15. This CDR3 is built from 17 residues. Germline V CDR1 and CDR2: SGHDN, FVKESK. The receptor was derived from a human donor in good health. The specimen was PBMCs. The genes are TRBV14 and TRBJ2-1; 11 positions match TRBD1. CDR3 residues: CASRSALGTGGIDEQFF. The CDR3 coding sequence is TGTGCCAGCAGGTCGGCGTTGGGGACAGGGGGGATCGATGAGCAGTTCTTC.